Below are 22 T cell receptor beta chains sequenced from a single sample in a study of cytomegalovirus exposure and HLA in healthy donors. PCR was performed using 60 Vbeta and 13 Jbeta primers. The data were produced by immunoSEQ multiplex PCR, yet TCRdb's version contains in-frame clones alone and is incomplete. The repertoire holds about 190,000 clones, roughly an eighth seen once, with 7.8% in the top ten. The sequenced sample was PBMCs. The receptors were sampled from a man aged 45-65 years in good health and CMV-seropositive.

The chain carries TRBV10-3 and TRBJ1-2; D not certain. The V end lost 0 bases, the J end lost 0 bases, and 14 bases lay between the germline ends. This CDR3 spans 17 amino acids. The germline V gene has CDR1 ENHRY and CDR2 SYGVKD. This CDR3 reads CAISESPQRPANYGYTF. Here the CDR3 DNA reads TGTGCCATCAGTGAGTCGCCCCAGAGGCCAGCTAACTATGGCTACACCTTC.

To note about this clone: The sample carries other DNA sequences with the same CDR3. V gene TRBV19 combines with J gene TRBJ2-6; D ambiguous. Trimming removed 5 bases at V and 3 bases at J, with 5 bases between. Germline V gene lookup returns CDR1 LNHDA and CDR2 SQIVND (reference sequence). CDR3 length: 13 amino acids. CDR3 protein: CASSPNGANVLTF. The DNA for the CDR3 is TGTGCCAGTAGTCCAAATGGGGCCAACGTCCTGACTTTC.

This chain joins TRBV9 and TRBJ2-1, with TRBD1 identical over 9 bases. The trim removed 0 bases at V and 9 bases at J, leaving 7 bases unmatched. The CDR3 is made up of 15 amino acids. Germline CDR1 reads SGDLS; CDR2 reads YYNGEE. The CDR3 region is CASSVDGTGRIEQFF. The CDR3 coding sequence is TGTGCCAGCAGCGTAGACGGGACAGGGAGGATTGAGCAGTTCTTC. Complete variable domain (other parts from reference TRBV9 and TRBJ2-1): DSGVTQTPKHLITATGQRVTLRCSPRSGDLSVYWYQQSLDQGLQFLIQYYNGEERAKGNILERFSAQQFPDLHSELNLSSLELGDSALYFCASSVDGTGRIEQFFGPGTRLTVL.

The chain uses TRBV30 and TRBJ1-1; D ambiguous. This CDR3 is built from 17 residues. Trimming pared 0 bases from V and 1 base from J, leaving 18 bases between. Looked up from germline, CDR1 is GTSNPN and CDR2 is SVGIG (reference sequence). CDR3 in amino acids: CAWSVRLSSTRNTEAFF. In DNA form, the CDR3 reads TGTGCCTGGAGTGTACGGTTATCATCTACCCGGAACACTGAAGCTTTCTTT.

This clone came up a few times. CDR3 in amino acids: CASTPDQIGNEQFF. The DNA of the CDR3 is TGTGCCAGCACCCCAGACCAGATCGGGAATGAGCAGTTCTTC. The chain combines TRBV2 with TRBJ2-1; no definite D call. V lost 7 bases to trimming and J lost 7 bases, with 17 bases between them. Germline-derived CDR1 and CDR2 are SNHLY and FYNNEI. CDR3 length: 14 amino acids.

The chain uses TRBV19 and TRBJ2-5; TRBD2 might be the D (7 bases). CDR1 is LNHDA, CDR2 SQIVND, per germline (reference sequence). The CDR3 spans 14 residues. V dropped 6 bases and J dropped 5 bases, with 16 bases sitting between them. DNA for the CDR3: TGTGCCAGTAGGAGGGGGGGGGCAGGGGAGACCCAGTACTTC. This gives the protein CASRRGGAGETQYF.

This chain links TRBV4-2 with TRBJ1-3, with unresolved D. Germline lookup yields CDR1 LGHNA and CDR2 YNFKEQ. CDR3 size: 16 residues. The ends were cut back, 0 bases at V and 4 bases at J, with 13 bases in the middle. The CDR3: CASSQDPMEVGNTIYF. CDR3 DNA: TGTGCCAGCAGCCAAGATCCGATGGAGGTGGGAAACACCATATATTTT.

This chain links TRBV5-6 with TRBJ2-5; 15 positions match TRBD2. The CDR3 has 15 amino acids. V was pared by 5 bases and J by 2 bases, with 1 base of the junction left unmatched. CDR1 SGHDT and CDR2 YYEEEE come from the germline V gene. DNA of the CDR3: TGTGCCAGCAGGGGGACTAGCGGGGGGCAAGAGACCCAGTACTTC. It translates to CASRGTSGGQETQYF.

This sequence joins TRBV5-8 and TRBJ1-4; TRBD1 agrees at 7 bases. The CDR3 is 14 residues long. V trimming: 3 bases; J trimming: 8 bases; junction bases outside the gene matches: 7. The germline gives CDR1 SGHTS, CDR2 YDEGEE. The CDR3 is CASSYTGVEEKLFF. CDR3 coding DNA: TGTGCCAGCAGCTATACAGGGGTGGAAGAAAAACTGTTTTTT.

The CDR3 DNA follows: TGTGCCAGCGTTGAACGAACCCGGGGGAACACCGGGGAGCTGTTTTTT. Its protein product is CASVERTRGNTGELFF. J is TRBJ2-2 and V is TRBV2; possibly TRBD2 for D (5 bases). Germline CDR1 reads SNHLY; CDR2 reads FYNNEI. The CDR3 runs to 16 residues. The V gene lost 8 bases and the J gene lost 1 base, with 17 bases spanning the gap. Combining the CDR3 with reference TRBV2 and TRBJ2-2 gives the whole variable domain EPEVTQTPSHQVTQMGQEVILRCVPISNHLYFYWYRQILGQKVEFLVSFYNNEISEKSEIFDDQFSVERPDGSNFTLKIRSTKLEDSAMYFCASVERTRGNTGELFFGEGSRLTVL.

In this sample, this clone turned up a few times. The chain carries TRBV28 and TRBJ1-5; no clear D. The CDR3 loop spans 11 amino acids. V was cut by 2 bases and J by 11 bases, with 7 bases left in between. Germline CDR1 and CDR2: MDHEN and SYDVKM. CDR3 region: CASSLGQTQHF. The DNA of the CDR3 is TGTGCCAGCAGTTTAGGGCAGACCCAGCATTTT.

V usage is TRBV4-2 and J usage is TRBJ1-2; TRBD1 might be the D (5 bases). V lost 0 bases to trimming and J lost 5 bases, with 13 bases between them. In germline, CDR1 is LGHNA, CDR2 YNFKEQ. The CDR3 runs to 15 residues. CDR3 in amino acids: CASSQDELGGYGYTF. The CDR3, as DNA: TGTGCCAGCAGCCAAGATGAGCTGGGGGGGTATGGCTACACCTTC.

The gene calls are TRBV10-3 and TRBJ1-5; 7 nucleotides align to TRBD1. Looked up from germline, CDR1 is ENHRY and CDR2 is SYGVKD. The CDR3 consists of 17 residues. V shed 0 bases, J shed 4 bases, and the junction held 9 bases outside the gene matches. The CDR3 protein is CAISESTGDWVNQPQHF. The CDR3 nucleotides are TGTGCCATCAGTGAGTCCACAGGGGACTGGGTAAATCAGCCCCAGCATTTT.

The chain uses TRBV2 and TRBJ2-3, with D possibly TRBD2 on 7 matching bases. This CDR3 is built from 13 residues. V was trimmed by 6 bases and J by 5 bases, leaving 12 bases between them. The germline CDR1 and CDR2 sequences are SNHLY and FYNNEI. CDR3 in amino acids: CASSGGPGDTQYF. DNA of the CDR3: TGTGCCAGCAGCGGGGGGCCGGGAGATACGCAGTATTTT.

The J gene is TRBJ1-2, the V gene TRBV7-9, with D possibly being TRBD1 (5 bases). Trimming took 3 bases from V and 4 from J, leaving 15 bases between them. The CDR3 length is 15 residues. CDR1 is SEHNR, CDR2 FQNEAQ, per germline (reference sequence). The DNA for the CDR3 is TGTGCCAGCAGCTTGGGGCAGGCTATTTCCTATGGCTACACCTTC. Translation: CASSLGQAISYGYTF.

The chain links TRBV14 to TRBJ2-2; the match to TRBD1 covers 7 bases. The V segment lost 7 bases and the J segment 2 bases; nucleotides outside the gene matches: 4. The V gene's germline CDR1 is SGHDN and CDR2 FVKESK. This CDR3 is 14 amino acids long. The DNA for the CDR3 is TGTGCCAGCAAAAGGGGGCCAAACACCGGGGAGCTGTTTTTT. Encoded protein: CASKRGPNTGELFF.

This chain connects TRBV7-2 to TRBJ2-6; D is uncertain. The V and J ends lost 4 bases and 2 bases respectively, with 12 bases between them. Germline V gene sequence: CDR1 SGHTA, CDR2 FQGNSA. The CDR3 has 16 residues. The CDR3, as DNA: TGTGCCAGCAGCTCCTACCTCGTTCCTGGGGCCAACGTCCTGACTTTC. Protein product: CASSSYLVPGANVLTF.

This clone appeared a few times. The V call is TRBV15, the J call TRBJ2-6, with D maybe TRBD1 (5 bases). The V end lost 3 bases, the J end lost 3 bases, and 12 bases lay between the germline ends. CDR3 length equals 16 residues. Germline loops: CDR1 LNHNV, CDR2 YYDKDF (reference sequence). The CDR3, as DNA: TGTGCCACCAGCAGGAATAAGGGGTTTGGGGCCAACGTCCTGACTTTC. This gives the protein CATSRNKGFGANVLTF.

This clone was counted only a few times. The genes are TRBV6-6 and TRBJ2-1; possible D gene TRBD2, 5 bases. V lost 8 bases, J lost 2 bases, and 10 bases lay in between. The germline V gene encodes CDR1 MNHNY and CDR2 SVGAGI (reference sequence). The CDR3 covers 13 residues. CDR3 DNA: TGTGCCAGCGGTGAGGGCCCCTACAATGAGCAGTTCTTC. Protein: CASGEGPYNEQFF.

This chain uses TRBV28 with TRBJ1-4; D uncertain. V lost 3 bases and J lost 4, with 9 bases in between. The germline V gene has CDR1 MDHEN and CDR2 SYDVKM. The CDR3 spans 14 residues. CDR3 nucleotides: TGTGCCAGCAGTTTCGAACATCTTAATGAAAAACTGTTTTTT. Amino acid sequence: CASSFEHLNEKLFF.

V gene TRBV7-8 combines with J gene TRBJ2-3, with no clear D. In germline, CDR1 is SGHVS, CDR2 FQNEAQ. The V end lost 8 bases, the J end lost 0 bases, and 24 bases lay between the germline ends. This CDR3 region has 18 residues. The CDR3 loop is CASGPFLYRLESTDTQYF. The CDR3 nucleotides read TGTGCCAGCGGCCCCTTCCTCTATCGACTGGAAAGCACAGATACGCAGTATTTT.

There are a few counts of this clone. V is TRBV18 and J is TRBJ1-2; 9 bases align to TRBD1. CDR1 and CDR2 from the germline V gene are KGHSH and LQKENI. The V and J ends lost 4 bases and 4 bases, in that order; junction bases with no gene match: 1. This CDR3 spans 13 amino acids. CDR3 nucleotides: TGTGCCAGCTCACTGGGACAGGGCTATGGCTACACCTTC. Translated: CASSLGQGYGYTF.